This T cell receptor (beta chain) stems from a study of T cells in Graves' hyperthyroidism and ophthalmopathy. Only one count was recorded for this clonotype. Antigen specificity is unknown. Study results and caveats: Most thyroid clonotypes expanded above 0.001 were also detected in blood.

What was amplified from RNA transcripts were TCR beta CDR3 regions. During a first-round RT-PCR of the TCR CDR3, the HTBI primer set was used. One entry per CDR3 protein results from TCRdb running MiXCR on the multiplex PCR reads. The sample contains roughly 630,000 distinct CDR3 sequences, roughly 14% of which appear only once. The authors deemed Graves' hyperthyroidism stable absent ophthalmopathy progression within 18 months. Around 10 ml fresh peripheral blood yielded the PBMCs. CDR1 and CDR2 from the germline V gene are SGHRS and YFSETQ. J lost 4 bases, V lost 1 base, and 7 bases had no gene match. The length of the CDR3 is 17 residues.

This clonotype originated in a woman aged 25 to 39 with Graves' hyperthyroidism. The genes are TRBV5-1 and TRBJ2-1; 11 bases fit TRBD2. The sequencing input was blood. For the CDR3, the DNA is TGCGCCAGCAGCTTGAATAGCGGGAGGGCATATTACAATGAGCAGTTCTTC. Translated, it gives CASSLNSGRAYYNEQFF.